The 22 T cell receptor beta chains listed next were all sequenced from one sample in a study of cytomegalovirus exposure and HLA in healthy donors. Primers included in the PCR were 60 Vbeta and 13 Jbeta primers. Repertoires were generated with immunoSEQ multiplex PCR, while TCRdb's copy carries only in-frame clones and drops some. The table records about 120,000 clones, 80% of them present only once. The specimen was PBMCs. Receptor source: a female donor in good health and CMV-seropositive.

The chain couples TRBV5-1 to TRBJ2-5; 11 bases agree with TRBD2. The CDR3 extends over 15 amino acids. Germline CDR1 and CDR2: SGHRS and YFSETQ. With V trimmed by 5 bases and J by 2 bases, 5 bases remained unmatched. CDR3 nucleotides: TGCGCCAGCAGTGAACTAGCGGGGGTTCAAGAGACCCAGTACTTC. Amino acid sequence: CASSELAGVQETQYF.

This clone has only one observation. The DNA of the CDR3 is TGTGCCAGCAGCCCCTCGACAGGGAAGTCACCCCTCCACTTT. Its translation: CASSPSTGKSPLHF. The gene calls are TRBV9 and TRBJ1-6; TRBD1 matches at 7 bases. The germline gives CDR1 SGDLS, CDR2 YYNGEE. Unmatched junction bases numbered 8, after V lost 4 bases and J lost 10 bases. This CDR3 is built from 14 residues.

The chain links TRBV5-1 to TRBJ2-2; D is unresolved. V shed 2 bases and J shed 7 bases, with 6 bases lying between them. Germline CDR1 reads SGHRS; CDR2 reads YFSETQ. CDR3 length: 12 residues. The CDR3 sequence: CASSLQVGELFF. CDR3 bases: TGCGCCAGCAGCTTACAAGTCGGGGAGCTGTTTTTT.

The gene calls are TRBV19 and TRBJ1-5; D gene unclear. The CDR3 sequence is 15 residues long. The V end was cut by 8 bases, the J end by 1 base, with 15 bases between. Germline V lookup: CDR1 LNHDA, CDR2 SQIVND (reference sequence). In DNA form, the CDR3 reads TGTGCCAGTCTCAATTCGGGAGGGAGCAATCAGCCCCAGCATTTT. Its translation is CASLNSGGSNQPQHF. Variable domain in full (rest from reference TRBV19 and TRBJ1-5): DGGITQSPKYLFRKEGQNVTLSCEQNLNHDAMYWYRQDPGQGLRLIYYSQIVNDFQKGDIAEGYSVSREKKESFPLTVTSAQKNPTAFYLCASLNSGGSNQPQHFGDGTRLSIL.

The J gene is TRBJ2-3, the V gene TRBV7-2, with TRBD2 identical over 7 bases. Per germline, CDR1 SGHTA and CDR2 FQGNSA. The CDR3 covers 14 residues. The ends lost 0 bases at V and 4 bases at J; junction bases unmatched: 1. CDR3 protein: CASSLALAADTQYF. The CDR3 nucleotides are TGTGCCAGCAGCTTAGCTCTAGCGGCAGATACGCAGTATTTT.

CDR3: CASSSDRGPYNEQFF. CDR3 nucleotide sequence: TGTGCCAGCAGTTCCGACAGGGGCCCCTACAATGAGCAGTTCTTC. The chain employs TRBV6-6 and TRBJ2-1; 8 nucleotides match TRBD1. J gave up 2 bases and V 4 bases, and 4 bases lay outside the gene matches. The germline V gene has CDR1 MNHNY and CDR2 SVGAGI (reference sequence). The CDR3 runs to 15 residues.

The chain employs TRBV5-4 and TRBJ1-3, with D unclear. This CDR3 has 14 residues. Germline V gives CDR1 SGHNT, CDR2 YYREEE (reference sequence). Trimming shortened V by 0 bases and J by 2 bases, and 6 bases separated the two germline ends. CDR3 DNA: TGTGCCAGCAGCTTGGGAACTGCTGGAAACACCATATATTTT. It is translated as CASSLGTAGNTIYF.

This clone occurred a few times. The rearrangement uses TRBV18 and TRBJ1-3; D remains ambiguous. Germline loops: CDR1 KGHSH, CDR2 LQKENI. Trimming shortened V by 6 bases and J by 0 bases, and 15 bases separated the two germline ends. The CDR3 loop spans 16 amino acids. The CDR3: CASSDGEASSGNTIYF. DNA of the CDR3: TGTGCCAGCTCTGATGGGGAGGCTTCCTCTGGAAACACCATATATTTT.

This clone was seen ten or more times. The CDR3 here is CASRLTDGSYEQYF. The CDR3 DNA sequence: TGCGCCAGCAGACTAACCGACGGCTCCTACGAGCAGTACTTC. The chain employs TRBV5-1 and TRBJ2-7; no definite D call. Trimming took off 5 bases at V and 0 bases at J, with 12 bases between the two ends. The length of the CDR3 is 14 residues. Germline lookup yields CDR1 SGHRS and CDR2 YFSETQ.

The CDR3 coding sequence is TGTGCCAGCAGCCCCGGGACTGCCGATACGCAGTATTTT. Protein product: CASSPGTADTQYF. V gene TRBV7-6 combines with J gene TRBJ2-3; the D gene is possibly TRBD2 (6 bases). This CDR3 has 13 amino acids. Germline V gene sequence: CDR1 SGHVS, CDR2 FNYEAQ. V was trimmed by 5 bases and J by 6 bases, leaving 12 bases between them.

The V call is TRBV19, the J call TRBJ2-2, with a tentative D call TRBD2 (6 bases). This CDR3 has 15 amino acids. V was pared by 8 bases and J by 0 bases, with 13 bases between. CDR1 is LNHDA and CDR2 is SQIVND in the germline V gene (reference sequence). The CDR3 DNA reads TGTGCCAGTGGAAGCGGGCTCGCGAACACCGGGGAGCTGTTTTTT. It specifies CASGSGLANTGELFF.

The J gene is TRBJ2-7, the V gene TRBV29-1; 10 bases line up with TRBD1. Trimming took 6 bases from V and 6 from J; bases not matched to a gene: 5. CDR1 and CDR2 (germline): SQVTM, ANQGSEA. The CDR3 totals 12 residues. DNA for the CDR3: TGCAGCGTGGGGACAGGGGCGGGCGAGCAGTACTTC. This translates into CSVGTGAGEQYF.

CDR3 sequence: CASSLTSDRGNTIYF. As DNA, the CDR3 is TGTGCCAGCAGCCTAACCTCGGACAGGGGAAACACCATATATTTT. The chain carries TRBV11-2 and TRBJ1-3; TRBD1 matches 7 bases. The CDR3 is 15 amino acids. The ends lost 5 bases at V and 4 bases at J; junction bases unmatched: 8. Germline V lookup: CDR1 SGHAT, CDR2 FQNNGV.

J is TRBJ1-4 and V is TRBV5-1; D is undetermined. The germline V and J ends were trimmed by 0 bases and 5 bases, with 17 bases remaining between them. In germline, CDR1 is SGHRS, CDR2 YFSETQ. This CDR3 spans 17 amino acids. CDR3 residues: CASSLGPLIGHNEKLFF. CDR3 in DNA: TGCGCCAGCAGCTTGGGACCCCTGATTGGGCACAATGAAAAACTGTTTTTT.

The chain employs TRBV30 and TRBJ2-1; 10 positions agree with TRBD1. This CDR3 is 16 amino acids long. V was clipped by 3 bases and J by 2 bases; unmatched bases: 7. Germline CDR1 GTSNPN, CDR2 SVGIG (reference sequence). The CDR3 sequence: CAWRGPGQGAYNEQFF. CDR3 sequence (DNA): TGTGCCTGGAGAGGTCCCGGACAGGGGGCCTACAATGAGCAGTTCTTC.

This clone came up a few times. The CDR3 DNA follows: TGCGCCAGCAGCGCGTTACCGACTAGCCCGAACACCGGGGAGCTGTTTTTT. This gives the protein CASSALPTSPNTGELFF. The V gene is TRBV5-1, the J gene TRBJ2-2; 7 bases align to TRBD2. The V gene end was trimmed by 4 bases and the J gene end by 0 bases; junction bases not matched to a gene: 9. The CDR3 has 17 residues. Germline CDR1 reads SGHRS; CDR2 reads YFSETQ.

The chain has TRBV6-5 and TRBJ2-2; TRBD1 matches at 8 bases. The V gene's germline CDR1 is MNHEY and CDR2 SVGAGI. V lost 6 bases to trimming and J lost 7 bases; unmatched junction nucleotides: 7. There are 14 residues in the CDR3. The CDR3 nucleotides are TGTGCCAGCAGGGGCAGGGGGCGCCACGGGGAGCTGTTTTTT. This encodes CASRGRGRHGELFF.

The chain has TRBV9 and TRBJ2-7; possibly TRBD1 for D (5 bases). CDR1 is SGDLS and CDR2 is YYNGEE in the germline V gene. Deletions cut 7 bases from V and 2 bases from J, with 16 bases between. The CDR3 spans 14 residues. The CDR3 protein is CASARGAETYEQYF. CDR3 DNA sequence: TGTGCCAGCGCCCGTGGGGCAGAGACCTACGAGCAGTACTTC. Supplemented by reference TRBV9 and TRBJ2-7, the full variable domain reads DSGVTQTPKHLITATGQRVTLRCSPRSGDLSVYWYQQSLDQGLQFLIQYYNGEERAKGNILERFSAQQFPDLHSELNLSSLELGDSALYFCASARGAETYEQYFGPGTRLTVT.

The rearrangement joins TRBV5-1 to TRBJ1-1; possible D gene TRBD1, 6 bases. Per germline, CDR1 SGHRS and CDR2 YFSETQ. V lost 9 bases and J 1 base, leaving 10 bases between the germline ends. The CDR3 totals 12 residues. The CDR3: CAMQDRNTEAFF. CDR3 DNA sequence: TGCGCCATGCAGGACAGGAACACTGAAGCTTTCTTT.

The chain couples TRBV18 to TRBJ2-5, with unresolved D. Germline CDR1 is KGHSH and CDR2 is LQKENI. V dropped 6 bases and J dropped 0 bases, with 14 bases sitting between them. CDR3 length equals 15 residues. The CDR3 DNA reads as TGTGCCAGCTCCCTAAATGAAGCGCACCAAGAGACCCAGTACTTC. Protein product: CASSLNEAHQETQYF. The full variable domain, completed using reference TRBV18 and TRBJ2-5, is NAGVMQNPRHLVRRRGQEARLRCSPMKGHSHVYWYRQLPEEGLKFMVYLQKENIIDESGMPKERFSAEFPKEGPSILRIQQVVRGDSAAYFCASSLNEAHQETQYFGPGTRLLVL.

This clone was seen once. The V call is TRBV11-1, the J call TRBJ2-3, with a possible D match to TRBD1 (6 bases). Germline lookup yields CDR1 SGHAT and CDR2 FQDESV (reference sequence). CDR3 length: 16 residues. V was cut by 1 base and J by 5 bases, with 16 bases left in between. The DNA of the CDR3 is TGTGCCAGCAGCTTAGGTGTCCCAACACAGGGAGATACGCAGTATTTT. It yields the protein CASSLGVPTQGDTQYF.

The chain joins TRBV18 to TRBJ2-2; maybe TRBD1 (7 bases). Germline-derived CDR1 and CDR2 are KGHSH and LQKENI. The CDR3 runs to 14 residues. Trimming pared 8 bases from V and 1 base from J, leaving 11 bases between. The CDR3 is CASAGQQNTGELFF. In DNA form, the CDR3 reads TGTGCCAGCGCGGGACAGCAGAACACCGGGGAGCTGTTTTTT.